The 14 T cell receptor beta chains reported below all come from one sample, sequenced in a study of T-cell reconstitution after alpha-beta-depleted transplantation in children. Preparation of the TCRbeta library used unique molecular identifiers. One entry per CDR3 protein results from TCRdb running MiXCR on the PCR reads. Here the sample spans 55,000 to 65,000 distinct CDR3 sequences, approximately 43% being singletons. The input for sequencing was PBMCs, mostly from graft donor cells, taken 360 days after TCRalphabeta/CD19-depleted stem cell transplant. The receptors here all came from a male patient under 18 who had a stem cell transplant for acute lymphoblastic leukemia, so the T cells may come from the graft donor.

This clonotype was counted only a few times. The V gene is TRBV11-2, the J gene TRBJ1-5; D gene ambiguous. The germline gives CDR1 SGHAT, CDR2 FQNNGV. The V end was cut by 5 bases, the J end by 1 base, with 9 bases between. CDR3 length equals 14 residues. DNA for the CDR3: TGTGCCAGCAGCGCGGCCGGGAGCAATCAGCCCCAGCATTTT. Protein sequence: CASSAAGSNQPQHF.

DNA of the CDR3: TGTGCCAGCAGCTTAGAAGGAGCGAATGAGCAGTTCTTC. As protein: CASSLEGANEQFF. The rearrangement uses TRBV7-8 and TRBJ2-1; no reliable D call. The germline V gene encodes CDR1 SGHVS and CDR2 FQNEAQ. The V end was cut by 1 base, the J end by 7 bases, with 8 bases between. The CDR3 is made up of 13 amino acids.

In its sample, this clonotype was seen once. The CDR3 region is CASSQDRDSREFYEQYF. CDR3 DNA: TGTGCCAGCAGCCAAGATAGGGACAGTCGAGAATTTTACGAGCAGTACTTC. This chain uses TRBV9 with TRBJ2-7, with 7 bases identical to TRBD1. V lost 4 bases, J lost 4 bases, and 17 bases stayed unmatched. The CDR3 spans 17 residues. From germline, CDR1 is SGDLS and CDR2 YYNGEE. The full variable domain, its missing parts supplied by reference TRBV9 and TRBJ2-7, is DSGVTQTPKHLITATGQRVTLRCSPRSGDLSVYWYQQSLDQGLQFLIQYYNGEERAKGNILERFSAQQFPDLHSELNLSSLELGDSALYFCASSQDRDSREFYEQYFGPGTRLTVT.

The chain has TRBV12-3 or TRBV12-4 and TRBJ2-3; D is unclear. The CDR3 is 16 amino acids. V lost 4 bases and J lost 2, with 16 bases in between. CDR3 nucleotide sequence: TGTGCCAGCAGTTATGCTGGGGTAGCATTCACAGATACGCAGTATTTT. It encodes CASSYAGVAFTDTQYF.

V gene TRBV27 combines with J gene TRBJ2-7; 7 positions match TRBD2. The CDR3 is made up of 14 amino acids. Germline V CDR1 and CDR2: MNHEY, SMNVEV (reference sequence). V lost 1 base and J lost 2; bases outside the gene matches: 2. CDR3 protein: CASSLWGGTYEQYF. The CDR3 DNA is TGTGCCAGCAGTTTATGGGGGGGAACCTACGAGCAGTACTTC.

This clonotype was found a few times. V and J are TRBV6-2 or TRBV6-3 and TRBJ1-2; D is unclear. Germline V gene sequence: CDR1 MNHEY, CDR2 SVGEGT. The CDR3 totals 11 residues. The germline V and J ends were trimmed by 5 bases and 8 bases, with 9 bases remaining between them. The CDR3 DNA sequence: TGTGCCAGCAGTACGACGGGCGGCTACACCTTC. Protein: CASSTTGGYTF.

The chain links TRBV10-2 to TRBJ2-5, with TRBD2 identical over 8 bases. The CDR3 loop spans 15 amino acids. With V trimmed by 4 bases and J by 3 bases, 7 bases remained unmatched. CDR1 is WSHSY and CDR2 is SAAADI in the germline V gene. The DNA of the CDR3 is TGCGCCAGCAGTGCCGCAACTAGCGGTGAAGAGACCCAGTACTTC. Amino acids: CASSAATSGEETQYF.

This chain uses TRBV28 with TRBJ2-7; 8 bases line up with TRBD1. The CDR3 is 14 residues long. Germline V gives CDR1 MDHEN, CDR2 SYDVKM. The trim removed 5 bases at V and 7 bases at J, leaving 10 bases unmatched. The CDR3 sequence: CASSPPQGAREQYF. The DNA for the CDR3 is TGTGCCAGCAGTCCCCCGCAGGGGGCGCGGGAGCAGTACTTC.

The chain joins TRBV18 to TRBJ2-5; the match to TRBD2 covers 7 bases. The CDR3 has 14 amino acids. J gave up 2 bases and V 5 bases, and 5 bases lay outside the gene matches. Germline CDR1 KGHSH, CDR2 LQKENI. Here the CDR3 reads CASSTTAGQETQYF. The CDR3 nucleotides are TGTGCCAGCTCAACAACAGCGGGGCAAGAGACCCAGTACTTC.

This clonotype was detected only once. The chain employs TRBV7-2 and TRBJ1-3; D unresolved. The CDR3 is 15 residues long. The germline V gene encodes CDR1 SGHTA and CDR2 FQGNSA. Trimming pared 2 bases from V and 3 bases from J, leaving 11 bases between. The CDR3 spells CASSLRLAFGNTIYF. Here the CDR3 DNA reads TGTGCCAGCAGCTTACGGTTGGCGTTTGGAAACACCATATATTTT.

This chain joins TRBV7-9 and TRBJ2-7, with a possible D match to TRBD2 (6 bases). Trimming shortened V by 0 bases and J by 7 bases, and 16 bases separated the two germline ends. Per germline, CDR1 SEHNR and CDR2 FQNEAQ (reference sequence). This CDR3 is 15 amino acids long. The chain's CDR3 is CASSLARQGGGEQYF. CDR3 sequence (DNA): TGTGCCAGCAGCTTAGCGCGGCAGGGAGGTGGGGAGCAGTACTTC.

The CDR3 DNA follows: TGCAGTGCTAAGTCTGGGACTAGCGGCACCTACGAGCAGTACTTC. Residues: CSAKSGTSGTYEQYF. The chain links TRBV20-1 to TRBJ2-7; 11 positions agree with TRBD2. The V and J ends lost 4 bases and 2 bases, in that order; junction bases with no gene match: 7. Germline CDR1 reads DFQATT; CDR2 reads SNEGSKA (reference sequence). The CDR3 extends over 15 amino acids.

The V gene is TRBV19, the J gene TRBJ2-7; 8 bases line up with TRBD2. Germline-derived CDR1 and CDR2 are LNHDA and SQIVND (reference sequence). CDR3 size: 11 residues. V shed 8 bases, J shed 3 bases, and the junction held 0 bases outside the gene matches. The DNA for the CDR3 is TGTGCCAGTGGGACTAGCTACGAGCAGTACTTC. The encoded protein is CASGTSYEQYF.

The chain has TRBV28 and TRBJ2-3; D perhaps matches TRBD1 (6 bases). V shed 3 bases and J shed 0 bases, with 10 bases lying between them. Germline V lookup: CDR1 MDHEN, CDR2 SYDVKM. This CDR3 contains 15 residues. CDR3 DNA sequence: TGTGCCAGCAGTTTTCAGGGGCTGAGCACAGATACGCAGTATTTT. As protein: CASSFQGLSTDTQYF.